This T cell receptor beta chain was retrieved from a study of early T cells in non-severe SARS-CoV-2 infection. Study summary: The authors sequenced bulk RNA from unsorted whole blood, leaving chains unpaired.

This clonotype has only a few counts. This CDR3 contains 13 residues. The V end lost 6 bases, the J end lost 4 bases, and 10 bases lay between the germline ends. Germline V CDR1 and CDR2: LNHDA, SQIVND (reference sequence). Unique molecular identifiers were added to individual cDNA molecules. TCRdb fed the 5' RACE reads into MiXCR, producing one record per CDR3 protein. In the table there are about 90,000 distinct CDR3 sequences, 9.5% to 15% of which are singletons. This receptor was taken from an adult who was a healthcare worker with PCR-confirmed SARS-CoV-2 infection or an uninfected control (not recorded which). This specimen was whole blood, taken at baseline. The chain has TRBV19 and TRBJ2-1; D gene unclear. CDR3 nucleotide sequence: TGTGCCAGTAGGACGGTAGCATACAATGAGCAGTTCTTC. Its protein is CASRTVAYNEQFF.